This T cell receptor beta chain was retrieved from a study of OX40 agonist ivuxolimab in advanced cancers. Study information: Dose-escalation subjects each had hepatocellular carcinoma, melanoma, renal cell or head and neck cancer.

There are 15 residues in the CDR3. V lost 7 bases to trimming and J lost 6 bases; unmatched junction nucleotides: 5. The V gene's germline CDR1 is SGDLS and CDR2 YYNGEE. TCRdb's copy holds only in-frame clones and misses some; the assay was immunoSEQ multiplex PCR. The sample lists around 140,000 clones, approximately 94% occurring once. This chain connects TRBV9 to TRBJ2-2, with TRBD2 matching over 14 bases. Material: CD4+ or CD8+ T cells sorted from blood, obtained in a trial of the OX40 agonist ivuxolimab. This sequence originates from an adult with an advanced solid tumor such as melanoma, head and neck, liver or kidney cancer. CDR3 in amino acids: CASSGLAGGSGELFF. The CDR3 DNA is TGTGCCAGCTCAGGACTAGCGGGAGGATCCGGGGAGCTGTTTTTT.